Below, 12 T cell receptor beta chains from the same sample are listed, as sequenced in a study of blood T cell repertoires in COVID-19. TCRdb keeps only in-frame clones here, not all; method: immunoSEQ multiplex PCR. The sample includes some 42,000 clones, roughly 81% of them seen just once. Sequencing input: peripheral blood. Every receptor here comes from a woman aged 65 to 85 in a cohort sampled during active COVID-19.

The chain combines TRBV7-9 with TRBJ2-1; D perhaps matches TRBD1 (6 bases). The V and J ends lost 0 bases and 8 bases respectively, with 8 bases between them. CDR3 length: 13 amino acids. CDR1 and CDR2 (germline): SEHNR, FQNEAQ (reference sequence). CDR3 loop: CASSLAQGDEQFF. CDR3 DNA: TGTGCCAGCAGCTTAGCACAGGGCGATGAGCAGTTCTTC.

This clone has just a few counts. The chain joins TRBV6-5 to TRBJ1-5; D is uncertain. Deletions cut 7 bases from V and 0 bases from J, with 10 bases between. This CDR3 is 14 amino acids long. Germline values: CDR1 MNHEY, CDR2 SVGAGI. The CDR3 reads CASKADFSNQPQHF. The DNA for the CDR3 is TGTGCCAGCAAGGCAGACTTTAGCAATCAGCCCCAGCATTTT.

This clone appeared once. The chain has TRBV19 and TRBJ2-1; the D is unclear. Deletions cut 3 bases from V and 7 bases from J, with 22 bases between. CDR1 and CDR2 from the germline V gene are LNHDA and SQIVND (reference sequence). CDR3 length: 17 residues. The CDR3 reads CASSITMTRSSVNEQFF. CDR3 nucleotides: TGTGCCAGTAGTATCACCATGACAAGGTCCTCGGTGAATGAGCAGTTCTTC.

The V and J genes are TRBV5-1 and TRBJ2-3; D may be TRBD1 (6 bases). Per germline, CDR1 SGHRS and CDR2 YFSETQ. V shed 0 bases and J shed 4 bases, with 6 bases lying between them. This CDR3 is 13 amino acids long. For the CDR3, the DNA is TGCGCCAGCAGCTTGGGGGGGCCAGATACGCAGTATTTT. The encoded protein is CASSLGGPDTQYF.

This chain connects TRBV20-1 to TRBJ2-7; D possibly corresponds to TRBD1 (6 bases). V lost 3 bases and J 6 bases, leaving 15 bases between the germline ends. The CDR3 length is 13 residues. From germline, CDR1 is DFQATT and CDR2 SNEGSKA (reference sequence). The CDR3 protein is CSASRGHNAEQYF. CDR3 DNA sequence: TGCAGTGCTAGTCGGGGACACAACGCCGAGCAGTACTTC.

This sequence joins TRBV5-1 and TRBJ1-2; 7 nucleotides agree with TRBD1. J lost 6 bases, V lost 0 bases, and 2 bases had no gene match. The CDR3 is 13 residues long. Germline CDR1 reads SGHRS; CDR2 reads YFSETQ. The CDR3 spells CASSLGGGDGYTF. CDR3 coding DNA: TGCGCCAGCAGCTTGGGAGGGGGCGATGGCTACACCTTC.

This clone was detected only a few times. This CDR3 is CASSPIAGGPSNEQFF. The CDR3 DNA is TGTGCCAGCAGCCCTATAGCGGGAGGGCCAAGCAATGAGCAGTTCTTC. The chain employs TRBV7-9 and TRBJ2-1; TRBD2 matches 11 bases. Germline V gene sequence: CDR1 SEHNR, CDR2 FQNEAQ (reference sequence). J gave up 6 bases and V 5 bases, and 9 bases lay outside the gene matches. The CDR3 is 16 residues long.

The chain couples TRBV5-1 to TRBJ2-5; a possible D gene is TRBD2 (6 bases). The V end was cut by 4 bases, the J end by 1 base, with 11 bases between. Germline V CDR1 and CDR2: SGHRS, YFSETQ. This CDR3 contains 14 residues. This chain's CDR3 is CASSLSSVQETQYF. CDR3 DNA: TGCGCCAGCAGCCTCTCTAGCGTCCAAGAGACCCAGTACTTC.

Regarding this clone: Germline and junction disagree at one end, which may indicate a read error. DNA for the CDR3: TGTGCCAGCAGCTCCGGACTAGCGGGAGGGCTTCCGGTCTTC. Its translation: CASSSGLAGGLPVF. V usage is TRBV5-4 and J usage is TRBJ2-1; 15 bases fit TRBD2. The germline V gene has CDR1 SGHNT and CDR2 YYREEE (reference sequence). The CDR3 totals 14 residues.

The chain recombines TRBV19 with TRBJ2-2, with 14 bases aligning to TRBD2. From germline, CDR1 is LNHDA and CDR2 SQIVND (reference sequence). The CDR3 is 19 amino acids. V shed 7 bases, J shed 6 bases, and the junction held 16 bases outside the gene matches. CDR3 loop: CASTGTGRLAGGKAGELFF. In DNA, the CDR3 is TGTGCCAGTACTGGGACAGGGAGACTAGCGGGAGGGAAGGCCGGGGAGCTGTTTTTT.

The chain combines TRBV19 with TRBJ2-2, with 12 bases that match TRBD2. The germline CDR1 and CDR2 sequences are LNHDA and SQIVND (reference sequence). With V trimmed by 10 bases and J by 3 bases, 3 bases remained unmatched. The CDR3 extends over 14 amino acids. The CDR3 reads CATASGRDTGELFF. As DNA, the CDR3 is TGTGCCACCGCTAGCGGGAGGGACACCGGGGAGCTGTTTTTT. Full variable domain (outside the CDR3, taken from reference TRBV19 and TRBJ2-2): DGGITQSPKYLFRKEGQNVTLSCEQNLNHDAMYWYRQDPGQGLRLIYYSQIVNDFQKGDIAEGYSVSREKKESFPLTVTSAQKNPTAFYLCATASGRDTGELFFGEGSRLTVL.

This clone showed up just once. The chain combines TRBV5-5 with TRBJ1-2; D remains ambiguous. Looked up from germline, CDR1 is SGHKS and CDR2 is YYEKEE (reference sequence). V was clipped by 1 base and J by 3 bases, with 13 bases between them. The CDR3 runs to 15 residues. DNA of the CDR3: TGTGCCAGCAGCTTGCTCTCTCACGGGGACTATGGCTACACCTTC. Protein: CASSLLSHGDYGYTF.